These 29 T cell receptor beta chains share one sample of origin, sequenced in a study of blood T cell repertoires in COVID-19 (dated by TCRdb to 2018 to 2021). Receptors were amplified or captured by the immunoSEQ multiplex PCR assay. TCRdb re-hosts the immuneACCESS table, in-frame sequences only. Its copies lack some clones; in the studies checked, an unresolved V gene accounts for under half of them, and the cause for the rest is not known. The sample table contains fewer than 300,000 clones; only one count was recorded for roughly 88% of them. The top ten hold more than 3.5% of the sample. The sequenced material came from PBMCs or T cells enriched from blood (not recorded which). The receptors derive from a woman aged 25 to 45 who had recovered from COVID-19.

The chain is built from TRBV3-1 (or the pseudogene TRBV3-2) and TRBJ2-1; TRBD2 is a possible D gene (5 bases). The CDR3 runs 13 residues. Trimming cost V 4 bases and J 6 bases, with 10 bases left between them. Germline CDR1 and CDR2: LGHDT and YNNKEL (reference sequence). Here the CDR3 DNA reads TGTGCCAGCAGCCGACGTGCGGGCAATGAGCAGTTCTTC. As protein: CASSRRAGNEQFF.

The CDR3 protein is CASSLEQAGKLFF. Here the CDR3 DNA reads TGTGCCAGCAGTTTGGAACAGGCCGGAAAACTGTTTTTT. V and J are TRBV12-3 or TRBV12-4 and TRBJ1-4; tentatively, D is TRBD1 (5 bases). V lost 3 bases and J 10 bases, leaving 12 bases between the germline ends. The CDR3 has 13 residues.

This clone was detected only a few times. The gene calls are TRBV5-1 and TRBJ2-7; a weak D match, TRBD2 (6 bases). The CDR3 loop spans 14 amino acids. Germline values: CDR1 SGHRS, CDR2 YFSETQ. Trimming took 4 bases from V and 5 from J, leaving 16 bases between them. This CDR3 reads CASSPWDLENEQYF. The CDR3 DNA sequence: TGCGCCAGCAGCCCCTGGGACTTGGAAAACGAGCAGTACTTC.

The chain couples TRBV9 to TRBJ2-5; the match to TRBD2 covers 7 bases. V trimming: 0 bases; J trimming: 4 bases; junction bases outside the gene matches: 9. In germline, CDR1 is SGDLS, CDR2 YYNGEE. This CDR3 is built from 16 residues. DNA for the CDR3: TGTGCCAGCAGCGTAGGTGGAGGCGGGAGCGGAGAGACCCAGTACTTC. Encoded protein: CASSVGGGGSGETQYF.

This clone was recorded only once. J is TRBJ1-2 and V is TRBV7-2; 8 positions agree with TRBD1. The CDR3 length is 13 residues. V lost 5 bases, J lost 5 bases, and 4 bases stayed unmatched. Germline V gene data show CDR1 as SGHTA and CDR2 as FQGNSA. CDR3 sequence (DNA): TGTGCCAGCAGCGCCCGACAGGGGTATGGCTACACCTTC. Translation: CASSARQGYGYTF. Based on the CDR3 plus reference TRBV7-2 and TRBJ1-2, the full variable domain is GAGVSQSPSNKVTEKGKDVELRCDPISGHTALYWYRQSLGQGLEFLIYFQGNSAPDKSGLPSDRFSAERTGGSVSTLTIQRTQQEDSAVYLCASSARQGYGYTFGSGTRLTVV.

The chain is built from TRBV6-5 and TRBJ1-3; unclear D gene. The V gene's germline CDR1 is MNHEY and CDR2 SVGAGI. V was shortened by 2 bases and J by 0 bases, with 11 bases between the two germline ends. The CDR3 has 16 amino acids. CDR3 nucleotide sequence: TGTGCCAGCAGTTACGATTTGGGCGACTCTGGAAACACCATATATTTT. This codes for CASSYDLGDSGNTIYF.

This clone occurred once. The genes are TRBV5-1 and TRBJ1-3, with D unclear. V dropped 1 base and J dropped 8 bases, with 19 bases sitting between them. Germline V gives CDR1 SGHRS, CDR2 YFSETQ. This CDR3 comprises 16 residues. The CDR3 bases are TGCGCCAGCAGCTTGATGGCCGGGAAATTAGGAGACACCATATATTTT. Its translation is CASSLMAGKLGDTIYF.

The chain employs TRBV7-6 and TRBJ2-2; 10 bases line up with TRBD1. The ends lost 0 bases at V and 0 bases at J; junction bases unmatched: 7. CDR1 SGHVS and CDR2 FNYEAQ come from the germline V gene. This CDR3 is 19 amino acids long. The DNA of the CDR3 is TGTGCCAGCAGCTTAGCGCTCGGGACAGGGGCTTCGAACACCGGGGAGCTGTTTTTT. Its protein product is CASSLALGTGASNTGELFF.

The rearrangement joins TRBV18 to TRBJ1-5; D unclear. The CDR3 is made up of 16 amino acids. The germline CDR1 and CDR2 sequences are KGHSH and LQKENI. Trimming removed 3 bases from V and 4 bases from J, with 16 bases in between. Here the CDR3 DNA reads TGTGCCAGCTCACCCCGCGAGGGATTGCGGAATCAGCCCCAGCATTTT. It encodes CASSPREGLRNQPQHF.

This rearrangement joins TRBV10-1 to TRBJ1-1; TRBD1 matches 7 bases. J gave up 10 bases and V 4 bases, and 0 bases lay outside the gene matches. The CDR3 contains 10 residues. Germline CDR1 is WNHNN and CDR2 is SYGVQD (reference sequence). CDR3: CASSGQGAFF. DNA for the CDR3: TGCGCCAGCAGTGGACAGGGAGCTTTCTTT.

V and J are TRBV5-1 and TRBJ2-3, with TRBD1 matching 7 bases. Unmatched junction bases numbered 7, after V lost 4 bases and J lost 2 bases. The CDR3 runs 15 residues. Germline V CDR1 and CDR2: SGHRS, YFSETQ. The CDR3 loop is CASSPYGTATDTQYF. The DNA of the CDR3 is TGCGCCAGCAGCCCGTACGGGACAGCCACAGATACGCAGTATTTT. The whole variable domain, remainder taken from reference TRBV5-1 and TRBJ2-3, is KAGVTQTPRYLIKTRGQQVTLSCSPISGHRSVSWYQQTPGQGLQFLFEYFSETQRNKGNFPGRFSGRQFSNSRSEMNVSTLELGDSALYLCASSPYGTATDTQYFGPGTRLTVL.

The chain's CDR3 is CASSLRGGQGNEKLFF. The CDR3 region has the DNA TGTGCCAGCAGCTTAAGGGGGGGACAGGGTAATGAAAAACTGTTTTTT. The V gene is TRBV7-8, the J gene TRBJ1-4, with 9 bases matching TRBD1. This CDR3 region has 16 residues. J gave up 4 bases and V 2 bases, and 5 bases lay outside the gene matches. Germline CDR1 SGHVS, CDR2 FQNEAQ.

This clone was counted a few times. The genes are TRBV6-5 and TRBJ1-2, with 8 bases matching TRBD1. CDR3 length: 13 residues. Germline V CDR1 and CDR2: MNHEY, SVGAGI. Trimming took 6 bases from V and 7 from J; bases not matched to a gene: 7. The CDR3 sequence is CASRPGQGLGYTF. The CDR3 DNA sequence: TGTGCCAGCAGACCCGGACAGGGACTTGGCTACACCTTC.

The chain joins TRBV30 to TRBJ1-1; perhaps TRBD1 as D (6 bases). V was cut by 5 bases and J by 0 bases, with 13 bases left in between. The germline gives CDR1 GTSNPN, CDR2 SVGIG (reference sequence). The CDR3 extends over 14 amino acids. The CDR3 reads CAWGGQGMNTEAFF. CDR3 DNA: TGTGCCTGGGGTGGGCAGGGGATGAACACTGAAGCTTTCTTT. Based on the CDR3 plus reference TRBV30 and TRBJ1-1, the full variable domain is SQTIHQWPATLVQPVGSPLSLECTVEGTSNPNLYWYRQAAGRGLQLLFYSVGIGQISSEVPQNLSASRPQDRQFILSSKKLLLSDSGFYLCAWGGQGMNTEAFFGQGTRLTVV.

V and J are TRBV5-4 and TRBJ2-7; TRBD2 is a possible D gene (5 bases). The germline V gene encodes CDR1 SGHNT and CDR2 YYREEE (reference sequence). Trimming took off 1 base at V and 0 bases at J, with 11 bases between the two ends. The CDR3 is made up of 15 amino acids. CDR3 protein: CASSLFGLSSYEQYF. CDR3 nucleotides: TGTGCCAGCAGCTTGTTCGGACTCAGCTCCTACGAGCAGTACTTC.

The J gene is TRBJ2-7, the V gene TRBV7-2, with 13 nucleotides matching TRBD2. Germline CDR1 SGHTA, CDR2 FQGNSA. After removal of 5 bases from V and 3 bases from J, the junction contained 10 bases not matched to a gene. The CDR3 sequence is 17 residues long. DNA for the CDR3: TGTGCCAGCAGCCGCGGACTAGCGGGGGACCCAATCTACGAGCAGTACTTC. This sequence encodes CASSRGLAGDPIYEQYF.

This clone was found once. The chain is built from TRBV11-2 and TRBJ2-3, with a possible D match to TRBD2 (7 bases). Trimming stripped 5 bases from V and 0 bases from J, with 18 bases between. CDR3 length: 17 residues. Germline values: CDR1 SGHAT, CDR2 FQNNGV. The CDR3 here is CASSLIGGALSTDTQYF. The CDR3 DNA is TGTGCCAGCAGCCTTATTGGGGGGGCCCTTAGCACAGATACGCAGTATTTT.

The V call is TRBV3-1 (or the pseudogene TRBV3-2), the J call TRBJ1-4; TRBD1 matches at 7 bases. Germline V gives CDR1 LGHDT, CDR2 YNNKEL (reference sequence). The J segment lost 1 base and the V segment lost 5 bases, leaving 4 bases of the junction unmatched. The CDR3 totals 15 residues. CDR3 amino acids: CASSARQGTNEKLFF. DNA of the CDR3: TGTGCCAGCAGCGCACGACAGGGAACTAATGAAAAACTGTTTTTT.

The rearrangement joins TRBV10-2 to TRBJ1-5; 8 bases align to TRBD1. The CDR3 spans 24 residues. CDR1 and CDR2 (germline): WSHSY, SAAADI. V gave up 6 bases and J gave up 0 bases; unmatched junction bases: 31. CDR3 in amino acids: CASSLPLTGRPGQENLYSNQPQHF. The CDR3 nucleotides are TGCGCCAGCAGCCTACCCCTAACCGGAAGACCGGGACAGGAAAATCTTTATAGCAATCAGCCCCAGCATTTT.

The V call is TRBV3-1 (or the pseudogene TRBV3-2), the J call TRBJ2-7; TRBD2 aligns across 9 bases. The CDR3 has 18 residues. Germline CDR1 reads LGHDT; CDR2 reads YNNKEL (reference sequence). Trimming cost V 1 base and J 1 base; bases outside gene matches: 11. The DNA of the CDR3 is TGTGCCAGCAGCCAAGGTATCAGCGGGAGCGGGAGGTCCTACGAGCAGTACTTC. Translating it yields CASSQGISGSGRSYEQYF.

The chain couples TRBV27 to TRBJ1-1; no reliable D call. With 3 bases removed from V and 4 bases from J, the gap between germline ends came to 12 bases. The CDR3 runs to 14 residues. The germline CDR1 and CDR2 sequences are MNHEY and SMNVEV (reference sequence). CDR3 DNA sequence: TGTGCCAGCAGTTTCCGGGCGGGAGGCACTGAAGCTTTCTTT. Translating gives CASSFRAGGTEAFF.

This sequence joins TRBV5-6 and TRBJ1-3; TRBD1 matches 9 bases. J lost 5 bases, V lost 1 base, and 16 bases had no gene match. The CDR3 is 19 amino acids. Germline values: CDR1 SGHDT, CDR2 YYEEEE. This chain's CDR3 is CASSLWRRFPGQGRNTIYF. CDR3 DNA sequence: TGTGCCAGCAGCTTGTGGAGAAGGTTCCCGGGACAGGGACGAAACACCATATATTTT.

CDR3 coding DNA: TGTGCCACCACCGAAGGACAGGAAGGGTACGAGCAGTACTTC. Translated: CATTEGQEGYEQYF. V and J are TRBV15 and TRBJ2-7, with 7 bases fitting TRBD1. Unmatched junction bases numbered 10, after V lost 7 bases and J lost 4 bases. The CDR3 runs to 14 residues. The germline gives CDR1 LNHNV, CDR2 YYDKDF (reference sequence).

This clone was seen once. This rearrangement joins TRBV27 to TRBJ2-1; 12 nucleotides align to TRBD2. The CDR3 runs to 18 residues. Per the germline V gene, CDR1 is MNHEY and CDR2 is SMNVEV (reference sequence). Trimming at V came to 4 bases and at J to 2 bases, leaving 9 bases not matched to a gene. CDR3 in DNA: TGTGCCAGCAGTTCCTACTCAGGACTAGCGGGAACCTACAATGAGCAGTTCTTC. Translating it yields CASSSYSGLAGTYNEQFF.

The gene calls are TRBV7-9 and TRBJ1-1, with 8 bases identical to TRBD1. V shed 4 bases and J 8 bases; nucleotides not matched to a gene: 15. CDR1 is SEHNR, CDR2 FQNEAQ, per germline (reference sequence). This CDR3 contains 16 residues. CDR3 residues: CASSSRSGGTGAEAFF. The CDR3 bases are TGTGCCAGCAGCTCGAGAAGTGGAGGGACAGGCGCAGAAGCTTTCTTT.

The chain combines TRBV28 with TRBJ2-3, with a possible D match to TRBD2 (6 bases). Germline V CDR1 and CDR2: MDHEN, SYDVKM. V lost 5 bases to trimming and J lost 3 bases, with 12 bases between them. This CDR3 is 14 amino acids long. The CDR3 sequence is CASSHGGGTDTQYF. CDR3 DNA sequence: TGTGCCAGCAGTCACGGGGGAGGTACAGATACGCAGTATTTT.

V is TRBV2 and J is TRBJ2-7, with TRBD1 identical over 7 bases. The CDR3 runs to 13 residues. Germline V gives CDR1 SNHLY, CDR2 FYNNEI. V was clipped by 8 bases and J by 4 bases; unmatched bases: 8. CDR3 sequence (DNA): TGTGCCAGCGTCCAAGACAGGGCTTACGAGCAGTACTTC. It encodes CASVQDRAYEQYF. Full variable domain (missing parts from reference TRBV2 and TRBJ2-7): EPEVTQTPSHQVTQMGQEVILRCVPISNHLYFYWYRQILGQKVEFLVSFYNNEISEKSEIFDDQFSVERPDGSNFTLKIRSTKLEDSAMYFCASVQDRAYEQYFGPGTRLTVT.

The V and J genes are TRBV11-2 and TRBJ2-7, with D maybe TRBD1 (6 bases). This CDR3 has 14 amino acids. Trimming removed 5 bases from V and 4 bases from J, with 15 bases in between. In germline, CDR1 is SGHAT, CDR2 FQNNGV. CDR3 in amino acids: CASSLQGSGYEQYF. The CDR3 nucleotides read TGTGCCAGCAGCCTACAGGGAAGTGGGTACGAGCAGTACTTC.

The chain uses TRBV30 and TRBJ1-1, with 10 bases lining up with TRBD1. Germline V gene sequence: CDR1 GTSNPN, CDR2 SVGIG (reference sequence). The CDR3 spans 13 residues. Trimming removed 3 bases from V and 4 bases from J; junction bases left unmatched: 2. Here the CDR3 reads CAWSRQGATEAFF. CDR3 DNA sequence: TGTGCCTGGAGCAGACAGGGGGCCACTGAAGCTTTCTTT.